This T cell receptor beta chain is drawn from a study of naive and memory T cell subsets. General study results and limits: This RNA-based method may be sensitive to activation-related transcript changes.

This clonotype was seen at least ten times. Its antigen is unidentified. V trimming: 4 bases; J trimming: 9 bases; junction bases outside the gene matches: 10. CDR3 size: 16 residues. Germline V lookup: CDR1 MNHEY, CDR2 SVGAGI. An oligonucleotide containing a UMI was ligated to the 3' end of TCR cDNA. Reverse transcription used DNase-treated unsorted total RNA, aiming for roughly 1 to 1,100 ng. Four PCR rounds used nested alpha and beta constant region primers plus the SP2 primer. Blood and skin TCR RNA was reverse transcribed with alpha and beta constant primers. In TCRdb, the UMI-ligation and nested PCR reads were re-called with MiXCR into one record per CDR3 protein. Counted here are approximately 30,000 distinct CDR3 sequences, roughly 5.4% occurring once; the ten biggest clones make up approximately 7%.

V gene TRBV6-5 combines with J gene TRBJ2-1, with TRBD2 identical over 12 bases. The sequence came from an adult in good health. Sequencing input: blood. CDR3 sequence: CASSSLAGGPIIEQFF. For the CDR3, the DNA is TGTGCCAGCAGTTCCCTAGCGGGAGGGCCGATTATTGAGCAGTTCTTC.